This T cell receptor (beta chain) comes out of a study of cytomegalovirus exposure and HLA in healthy donors. Whole-study results and caveats: With later analysis, a missense DCLRE1C variant became linked to TCR beta V- and J-gene trimming. In a later analysis, TCR association rates varied by HLA locus: DRB1 most, HLA-C fewest. A classifier reportedly called cytomegalovirus status with high sensitivity and specificity.

Germline-derived CDR1 and CDR2 are SGDLS and YYNGEE. This CDR3 comprises 20 residues. Trimming pared 3 bases from V and 5 bases from J, leaving 30 bases between. A multiplex PCR was run with 60 Vbeta primers and 13 Jbeta primers. TCRdb's copy holds only in-frame clones and misses some; the assay was immunoSEQ multiplex PCR. The data contain 150,000 to 200,000 clones, approximately 81% of them seen just once; the ten biggest clones take up approximately 7%. For this clone: Its matching antigen is unknown.

The clonotype originates from a woman aged 30 to 39 in good health and CMV-seropositive. The rearrangement joins TRBV9 to TRBJ2-1; weak D call: TRBD1 (5 bases). Source material: PBMCs. The chain's CDR3 is CASSEPGIKPPPKSDNEQFF. The CDR3 region has the DNA TGTGCCAGCAGCGAGCCAGGGATTAAGCCCCCACCAAAAAGTGACAATGAGCAGTTCTTC.